This T cell receptor beta chain was found in a study of blood T cell repertoires in COVID-19 (TCRdb year 2020). As for the study more broadly: Samples covering the acute and convalescent phases of COVID-19 were provided by collaborators in the United States, Italy and Spain. The prospective study material was composed of cDNA or gDNA derived from T cells, B-cell-depleted T cells, or PBMCs. Deeply sampled blood TCRbeta repertoires from subjects exposed to, actively infected with, or recovered from COVID-19 were included in the dataset. The repertoires were released in a freely available public database intended as a resource for research on the immune response to SARS-CoV-2. Samples came from the ongoing ImmuneRACE study (first 160 participants) plus 1,254 subjects from 6 global collaborators. The sample metadata nearly always contained a de-identified subject ID, COVID-19 status, age in years and sex. Where available, HLA class I and class II types were taken from metadata supplied by the sample provider and were not determined by assay-based typing.

Overall study outcomes, separate from this receptor: The amount of clinical and demographic metadata varied by source and participant and was provided uncurated.

Of note for this clone: Which antigen it targets is not known. Per-nucleotide qualities are absent, and no much larger clonotype sits a single base away.

The immunoSEQ Assay, a bias-controlled multiplex PCR, was used to amplify TCRbeta CDR3 regions from genomic DNA. Per the original workflow: Within the assay, amplification of reference gene primers was used to estimate how many nucleated cells each sample contained. To quantify the absolute abundance of each unique TCRbeta CDR3 rearrangement, sequence reads were collapsed and filtered. For each sample, productive Simpson clonality was calculated as the square root of Simpson's diversity index over productive rearrangements. Entries here come from immuneACCESS through TCRdb and include only in-frame sequences with V and J called. Some clones fail to appear in such tables; in the studies checked, an unresolved V gene covers under half of the shortfall, and the cause of the remainder is unknown. V and J calls and clone size are copied from that table; D and trimming were computed from the DNA. This sample holds just over 350,000 clones; around nine tenths were observed only once. The ten largest clones represent around 7.4% of the sample.

One collaborating source in Seattle enrolled patients during active infection and followed them longitudinally through the course of disease. Each collaborating institution followed its own protocols to collect whole blood in K2EDTA tubes. Collaborator samples were shipped for TCRbeta analysis as frozen whole blood, isolated PBMCs, or DNA extracted from either sample type. The CDR1 and CDR2 encoded by the germline V gene are ENHRY and SYGVKD. V has 6 bases trimmed and J has 0 bases trimmed; junction bases matching no gene number 6. Reading from cysteine to phenylalanine, the CDR3 counts 15 amino acids. Left in the record is the CDR3 DNA by itself, 45 bases read in frame from the first base.

The sequenced material came from peripheral blood. The TCR was taken from a woman in her sixties or seventies with COVID-19, enrolled during active disease. The rearrangement combines TRBV10-3 with TRBJ2-7; TRBD1 agrees with 9 junctional bases. CDR3 loop: CAIRMTGGDSYEQYF. The sequenced DNA is TGTGCCATCAGAATGACAGGGGGGGACTCCTACGAGCAGTACTTC.